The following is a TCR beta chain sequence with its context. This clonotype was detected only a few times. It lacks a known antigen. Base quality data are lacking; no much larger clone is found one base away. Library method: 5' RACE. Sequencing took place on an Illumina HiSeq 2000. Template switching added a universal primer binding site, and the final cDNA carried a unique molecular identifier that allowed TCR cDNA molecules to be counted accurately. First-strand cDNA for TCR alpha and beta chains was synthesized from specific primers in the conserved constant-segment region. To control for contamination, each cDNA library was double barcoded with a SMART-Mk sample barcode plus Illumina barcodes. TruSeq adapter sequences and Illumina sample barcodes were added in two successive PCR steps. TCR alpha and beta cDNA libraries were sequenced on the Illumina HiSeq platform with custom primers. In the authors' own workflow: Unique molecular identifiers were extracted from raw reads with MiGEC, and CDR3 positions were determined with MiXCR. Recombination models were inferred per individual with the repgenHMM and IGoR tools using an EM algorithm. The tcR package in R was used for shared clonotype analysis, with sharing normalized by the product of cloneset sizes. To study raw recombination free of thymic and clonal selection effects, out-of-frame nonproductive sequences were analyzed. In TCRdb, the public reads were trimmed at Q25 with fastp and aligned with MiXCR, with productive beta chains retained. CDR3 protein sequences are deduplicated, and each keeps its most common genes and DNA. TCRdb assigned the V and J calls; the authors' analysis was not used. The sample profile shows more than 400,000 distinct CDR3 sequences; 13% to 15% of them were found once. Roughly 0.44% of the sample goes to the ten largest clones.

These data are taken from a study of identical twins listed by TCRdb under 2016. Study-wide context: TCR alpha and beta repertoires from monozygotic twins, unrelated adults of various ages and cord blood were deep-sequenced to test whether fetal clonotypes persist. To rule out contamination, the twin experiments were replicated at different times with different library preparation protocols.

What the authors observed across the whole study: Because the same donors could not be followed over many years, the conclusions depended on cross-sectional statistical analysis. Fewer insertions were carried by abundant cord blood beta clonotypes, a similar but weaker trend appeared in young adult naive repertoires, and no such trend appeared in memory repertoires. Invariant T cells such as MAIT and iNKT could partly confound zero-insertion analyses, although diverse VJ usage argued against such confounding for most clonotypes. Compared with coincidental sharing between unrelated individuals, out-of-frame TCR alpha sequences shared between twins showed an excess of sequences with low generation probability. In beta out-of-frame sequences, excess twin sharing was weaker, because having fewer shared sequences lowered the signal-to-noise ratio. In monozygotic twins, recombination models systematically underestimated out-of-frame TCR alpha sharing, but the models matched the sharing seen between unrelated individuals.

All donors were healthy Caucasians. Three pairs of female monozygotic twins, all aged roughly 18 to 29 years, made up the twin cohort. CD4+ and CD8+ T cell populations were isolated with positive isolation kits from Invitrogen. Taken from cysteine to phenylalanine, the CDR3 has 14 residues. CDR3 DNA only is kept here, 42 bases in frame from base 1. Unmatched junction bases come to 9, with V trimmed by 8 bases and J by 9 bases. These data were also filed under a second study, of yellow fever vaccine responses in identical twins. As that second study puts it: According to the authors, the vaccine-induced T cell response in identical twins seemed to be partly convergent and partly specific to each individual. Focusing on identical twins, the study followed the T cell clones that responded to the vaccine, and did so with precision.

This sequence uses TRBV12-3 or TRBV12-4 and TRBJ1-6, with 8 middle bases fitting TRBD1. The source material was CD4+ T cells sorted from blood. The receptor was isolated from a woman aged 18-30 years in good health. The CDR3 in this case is CASGLGTGGSPLHF. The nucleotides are TGTGCCAGCGGCTTAGGGACAGGAGGTTCACCCCTCCACTTT.